The T cell receptor beta chain described here comes from a study of T cell clusters in autoimmune cytopenias. Study overall: Per sample, median TRB depth was about 48,000 reads, yielding a median 2,350 distinct clonotypes.

Germline CDR1 SGHNT, CDR2 YENEEA. The CDR3 has 14 amino acids. Findings and caveats of the study: TRB repertoire shifts in secondary cytopenia and chronic lymphocytic leukemia mostly reflected lymphoma, not autoimmunity. No cluster-lack signature appeared between secondary cytopenia and chronic lymphocytic leukemia patients, apparently due to lymphoma masking.

This clonotype counts as medium-sized by frequency. Antigen specificity is unknown. TRB was amplified from approximately 250 ng of peripheral blood genomic DNA per sample. TRB rearrangements were amplified by touch-down multiplex PCR with mixed TRB-A/B primers. After re-calling the multiplex PCR reads, TCRdb lists one entry per CDR3 protein, DNA absent. The sample has a few thousand distinct CDR3 sequences. These same data were also listed under a study on T cell repertoires in aging, cancer and after chemotherapy. That study reports: Median generation probability rose over the chemotherapy interval in each cancer cohort, suggesting rebound thymic output.

What was sequenced was peripheral blood. The V call is TRBV11-3, the J call TRBJ2-2; TCRdb's D call of TRBD1 is untestable without DNA. This sequence was found in a human donor with an autoimmune cytopenia or autoimmune hepatitis (not recorded which). CDR3 residues: CASSLVREAGELFF. Based on the CDR3 plus reference TRBV11-3 and TRBJ2-2, the full variable domain is EAGVVQSPRYKIIEKKQPVAFWCNPISGHNTLYWYLQNLGQGPELLIRYENEEAVDDSQLPKDRFSAERLKGVDSTLKIQPAELGDSAVYLCASSLVREAGELFFGEGSRLTVL.